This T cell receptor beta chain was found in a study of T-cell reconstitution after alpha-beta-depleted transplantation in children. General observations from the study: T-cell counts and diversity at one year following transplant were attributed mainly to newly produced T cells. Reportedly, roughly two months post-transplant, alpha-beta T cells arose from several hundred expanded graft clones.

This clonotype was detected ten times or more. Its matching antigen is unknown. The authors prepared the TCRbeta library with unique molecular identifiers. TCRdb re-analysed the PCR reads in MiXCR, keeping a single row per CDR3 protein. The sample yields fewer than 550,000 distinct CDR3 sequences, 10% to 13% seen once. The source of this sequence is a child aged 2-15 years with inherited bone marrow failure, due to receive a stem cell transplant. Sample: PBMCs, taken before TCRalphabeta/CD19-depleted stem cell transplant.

CDR3 sequence: CASSSGFTGELFF. In DNA, the CDR3 is TGTGCCAGCAGTTCGGGGTTCACCGGGGAGCTGTTTTTT. The V call is TRBV12-3 or TRBV12-4, the J call TRBJ2-2, with a tentative D call TRBD2 (5 bases). The length of the CDR3 is 13 residues. The ends were cut back, 4 bases at V and 4 bases at J, with 7 bases in the middle.